One and the same sample provided the 29 T cell receptor beta chains below, sequenced in a study of cytomegalovirus exposure and HLA in healthy donors. Primers: 60 Vbeta forward and 13 Jbeta reverse. Measured with immunoSEQ multiplex PCR; TCRdb has only the in-frame clones, and not every one. This sample has around 85,000 clones; over 70% occur once, and the top ten carry 32%. Source material: PBMCs. Every receptor here comes from a man in his forties or fifties in good health and CMV-seropositive.

V and J are TRBV6-1 and TRBJ2-5, with 11 positions matching TRBD1. The CDR3 has 15 amino acids. V was clipped by 8 bases and J by 7 bases; unmatched bases: 12. Germline V gives CDR1 MNHNS, CDR2 SASEGT. CDR3 nucleotide sequence: TGTGCCAGCTCGGGGACAGGGGGGAGTATCGGGACCCAGTACTTC. Its translation is CASSGTGGSIGTQYF.

The chain is built from TRBV5-6 and TRBJ1-1; D uncertain. The CDR3 loop spans 13 amino acids. Germline CDR1 is SGHDT and CDR2 is YYEEEE. V lost 0 bases to trimming and J lost 3 bases, with 6 bases between them. The DNA of the CDR3 is TGTGCCAGCAGCTTGGTAGCGGACACTGAAGCTTTCTTT. Residues: CASSLVADTEAFF.

The chain is built from TRBV14 and TRBJ1-1, with D possibly matching TRBD1 (5 bases). Between the trimmed V and J ends, which lost 4 bases and 0 bases, there was a span of 12 bases. Germline V CDR1 and CDR2: SGHDN, FVKESK. CDR3 size: 15 residues. The CDR3 sequence is CASSRPQEMNTEAFF. CDR3 bases: TGTGCCAGCAGCCGCCCACAGGAAATGAACACTGAAGCTTTCTTT.

In its sample, this clone was seen once. Here the CDR3 reads CASGLDTGLGEQFF. DNA for the CDR3: TGTGCTAGTGGTTTAGACACGGGGTTGGGTGAGCAGTTCTTC. The chain combines TRBV12-5 with TRBJ2-1, with D perhaps matching TRBD2 (5 bases). The CDR3 spans 14 residues. The V end lost 3 bases, the J end lost 9 bases, and 15 bases lay between the germline ends. The V gene's germline CDR1 is LGHNT and CDR2 FRNRAP. The complete variable domain, with remaining parts taken from reference TRBV12-5 and TRBJ2-1, reads DARVTQTPRHKVTEMGQEVTMRCQPILGHNTVFWYRQTMMQGLELLAYFRNRAPLDDSGMPKDRFSAEMPDATLATLKIQPSEPRDSAVYFCASGLDTGLGEQFFGPGTRLTVL.

This rearrangement joins TRBV4-1 to TRBJ2-5; 15 bases are shared with TRBD2. The V gene's germline CDR1 is MGHRA and CDR2 YSYEKL. This CDR3 is built from 18 residues. Trimming removed 4 bases from V and 5 bases from J; junction bases left unmatched: 11. CDR3 region: CASSRGLAGGSIRETQYF. The CDR3, as DNA: TGCGCCAGCAGCCGCGGACTAGCGGGAGGGAGTATTCGGGAGACCCAGTACTTC.

The sample holds a few counts of this clone. The rearrangement links TRBV30 to TRBJ1-2; D unclear. The germline V gene encodes CDR1 GTSNPN and CDR2 SVGIG (reference sequence). The length of the CDR3 is 19 residues. V gave up 1 base and J gave up 0 bases, with 24 bases separating them. The CDR3 sequence: CAWSGPPWRRLNPNYGYTF. The DNA of the CDR3 is TGTGCCTGGAGTGGACCCCCGTGGAGGCGCCTCAACCCTAACTATGGCTACACCTTC.

The chain uses TRBV30 and TRBJ2-3; 9 nucleotides agree with TRBD2. V dropped 2 bases and J dropped 4; count of bases not matched to a gene: 19. The CDR3 spans 19 residues. Germline loops: CDR1 GTSNPN, CDR2 SVGIG (reference sequence). CDR3 DNA: TGTGCCTGGAGTCAAACCTTGTCTAGCGGGGCGGGGGGCCCAGATACGCAGTATTTT. Translated: CAWSQTLSSGAGGPDTQYF.

The chain carries TRBV6-1 and TRBJ2-7; D gene uncertain. Deletions cut 5 bases from V and 5 bases from J, with 10 bases between. This CDR3 is 12 amino acids long. Germline V gives CDR1 MNHNS, CDR2 SASEGT. As DNA, the CDR3 is TGTGCCAGCAGTCCCGTCGGTAACGAGCAGTACTTC. Its translation: CASSPVGNEQYF.

V is TRBV2 and J is TRBJ2-7; D not certain. Deletions cut 5 bases from V and 5 bases from J, with 13 bases between. Germline V gene lookup returns CDR1 SNHLY and CDR2 FYNNEI. The CDR3 is 13 residues long. The CDR3 spells CASSLLLENEQYF. CDR3 nucleotide sequence: TGTGCCAGCAGTCTTCTCTTAGAGAACGAGCAGTACTTC. The full variable domain, with the rest looked up from reference TRBV2 and TRBJ2-7, is EPEVTQTPSHQVTQMGQEVILRCVPISNHLYFYWYRQILGQKVEFLVSFYNNEISEKSEIFDDQFSVERPDGSNFTLKIRSTKLEDSAMYFCASSLLLENEQYFGPGTRLTVT.

The chain is built from TRBV30 and TRBJ1-2; 7 positions agree with TRBD1. Losses at the gene ends were 0 bases for V and 6 bases for J; bases not matched to a gene: 10. Germline CDR1 is GTSNPN and CDR2 is SVGIG (reference sequence). This CDR3 is built from 15 residues. DNA of the CDR3: TGTGCCTGGAGTGTACTATCGGGAGGGGGCAATGGCTACACCTTC. It yields the protein CAWSVLSGGGNGYTF.

The V and J genes are TRBV10-3 and TRBJ2-1, with 9 bases aligning to TRBD1. The CDR3 consists of 13 residues. V shed 7 bases and J 8 bases; nucleotides not matched to a gene: 6. CDR1 and CDR2 from the germline V gene are ENHRY and SYGVKD. CDR3 amino acids: CAITATGGYEQFF. CDR3 DNA sequence: TGTGCCATCACCGCGACAGGGGGTTATGAGCAGTTCTTC.

The genes are TRBV6-6 and TRBJ1-1, with TRBD1 identical over 10 bases. Germline CDR1 reads MNHNY; CDR2 reads SVGAGI (reference sequence). V trimming: 6 bases; J trimming: 8 bases; junction bases outside the gene matches: 9. The CDR3 is made up of 14 amino acids. For the CDR3, the DNA is TGTGCCAGCAGCAGACAGGGGGCTACCCCCGAAGCTTTCTTT. It codes for CASSRQGATPEAFF.

This clone occurred a few times. The rearrangement joins TRBV4-2 to TRBJ2-2, with TRBD2 as a possible D gene (6 bases). CDR3 size: 14 residues. The V end lost 4 bases, the J end lost 8 bases, and 14 bases lay between the germline ends. The germline gives CDR1 LGHNA, CDR2 YNFKEQ. As DNA, the CDR3 is TGTGCCAGCAGCCCAACGGGAGTTACGGGGGAGCTGTTTTTT. Amino acid sequence: CASSPTGVTGELFF.

In this sample, this clone turned up once. The gene calls are TRBV1 and TRBJ1-5; the DNA was not compared with TRBD1, the D call given in the table. TRBV1 is labeled a pseudogene. The CDR3 covers 18 residues. The CDR3 DNA follows: TGCACCAGCAGCCGACGGGACACCGTACACTATAGCAATCAGCCCCAGCATTTT. This translates into CTSSRRDTVHYSNQPQHF.

Concerning this clone itself: One junction end disagrees with the germline gene, perhaps due to a read error. The chain links TRBV7-9 to TRBJ2-3, with 9 bases aligning to TRBD1. Germline lookup yields CDR1 SEHNR and CDR2 FQNEAQ (reference sequence). CDR3 length equals 15 residues. In DNA, the CDR3 is TGTTCCAGCTGCCAGGGAGACAGGGGGACGGGGACGCAGTATTTT. Amino acids: CSSCQGDRGTGTQYF.

J is TRBJ2-2 and V is TRBV2, with D maybe TRBD1 (5 bases). Germline V gene sequence: CDR1 SNHLY, CDR2 FYNNEI. This CDR3 spans 15 amino acids. Trimming stripped 2 bases from V and 0 bases from J, with 7 bases between. The DNA for the CDR3 is TGTGCCAGCAGTGAACAGGGTGCGAACACCGGGGAGCTGTTTTTT. This sequence encodes CASSEQGANTGELFF.

The chain joins TRBV19 to TRBJ1-5, with TRBD1 identical over 10 bases. This CDR3 spans 18 amino acids. With 2 bases clipped from V and 4 bases from J, the junction kept 11 bases outside the gene matches. Germline-derived CDR1 and CDR2 are LNHDA and SQIVND (reference sequence). The CDR3 sequence: CASSIIRGTGARNQPQHF. DNA for the CDR3: TGTGCCAGTAGTATAATTCGAGGGACAGGGGCCCGTAATCAGCCCCAGCATTTT.

This chain uses TRBV5-5 with TRBJ2-2, with 12 bases aligning to TRBD1. CDR1 and CDR2 from the germline V gene are SGHKS and YYEKEE (reference sequence). The trim removed 3 bases at V and 4 bases at J, leaving 4 bases unmatched. The CDR3 is 16 amino acids. The CDR3, as DNA: TGTGCCAGCAGCTATCGGGACAGGGGGCGCACCGGGGAGCTGTTTTTT. Protein: CASSYRDRGRTGELFF.

The CDR3 DNA is TGTGCCAGCAGTTACTCCGGGACAGGGAATCCAGAGACCCAGTACTTC. This gives the protein CASSYSGTGNPETQYF. The chain employs TRBV6-5 and TRBJ2-5, with TRBD1 matching 9 bases. The CDR3 has 16 residues. The germline CDR1 and CDR2 sequences are MNHEY and SVGAGI. V was pared by 0 bases and J by 4 bases, with 6 bases of the junction left unmatched.

The CDR3 spells CASSDGTGADTQYF. In nucleotides, the CDR3 is TGTGCCAGCAGTGACGGGACAGGGGCAGATACGCAGTATTTT. This chain links TRBV6-4 with TRBJ2-3; TRBD1 aligns across 10 bases. The CDR3 covers 14 residues. Germline V gene sequence: CDR1 MRHNA, CDR2 SNTAGT. The V and J ends lost 2 bases and 4 bases, in that order; junction bases with no gene match: 0.

Here the CDR3 reads CASSTAKKGESYNEQFF. The CDR3 DNA sequence: TGTGCCAGCAGTACAGCAAAGAAGGGGGAATCCTACAATGAGCAGTTCTTC. The chain combines TRBV6-7 with TRBJ2-1, with D possibly TRBD1 on 6 matching bases. TRBV6-7 falls under the ORF class, with uncertain function. V lost 5 bases and J 1 base, leaving 18 bases between the germline ends. This CDR3 region has 17 residues.

CDR3 sequence: CASSGQPQETQYF. DNA for the CDR3: TGCGCCAGCAGCGGACAGCCCCAAGAGACCCAGTACTTC. The rearrangement joins TRBV4-1 to TRBJ2-5; D perhaps matches TRBD1 (6 bases). With 5 bases removed from V and 1 base from J, the gap between germline ends came to 8 bases. This CDR3 comprises 13 residues. Germline-derived CDR1 and CDR2 are MGHRA and YSYEKL.

V usage is TRBV27 and J usage is TRBJ2-7; TRBD2 might be the D (5 bases). Between the trimmed V and J ends, which lost 4 bases and 7 bases, there was a span of 14 bases. The CDR3 has 13 amino acids. The germline V gene has CDR1 MNHEY and CDR2 SMNVEV (reference sequence). The CDR3 region is CASSSGIFGEQYF. Here the CDR3 DNA reads TGTGCCAGCAGTTCGGGGATCTTTGGAGAGCAGTACTTC.

V and J are TRBV4-3 and TRBJ2-7; 11 bases match TRBD2. V was pared by 4 bases and J by 2 bases, with 4 bases of the junction left unmatched. The CDR3 runs to 15 residues. In germline, CDR1 is LGHNA, CDR2 YSLEER. CDR3 sequence (DNA): TGCGCCAGCAGCCCTACTAGCGGGGGAACCTACGAGCAGTACTTC. Translating gives CASSPTSGGTYEQYF.

V usage is TRBV7-2 and J usage is TRBJ2-1, with D unresolved. V shed 1 base and J shed 5 bases, with 12 bases lying between them. Germline lookup yields CDR1 SGHTA and CDR2 FQGNSA. This CDR3 has 15 amino acids. The CDR3 coding sequence is TGTGCCAGCAGCTTAGGTTTCAGTTCTGACAATGAGCAGTTCTTC. This encodes CASSLGFSSDNEQFF. The complete variable domain, with remaining parts taken from reference TRBV7-2 and TRBJ2-1, reads GAGVSQSPSNKVTEKGKDVELRCDPISGHTALYWYRQSLGQGLEFLIYFQGNSAPDKSGLPSDRFSAERTGGSVSTLTIQRTQQEDSAVYLCASSLGFSSDNEQFFGPGTRLTVL.

This sequence joins TRBV5-4 and TRBJ2-7; 9 positions match TRBD2. Trimming at V came to 4 bases and at J to 5 bases, leaving 16 bases not matched to a gene. The CDR3 has 17 amino acids. Germline CDR1 reads SGHNT; CDR2 reads YYREEE (reference sequence). DNA for the CDR3: TGTGCCAGCAGCACCCGGATAGCGGGGGACGTAGGGGACGAGCAGTACTTC. It codes for CASSTRIAGDVGDEQYF.

The chain combines TRBV7-2 with TRBJ1-4; D gene unclear. Trimming cost V 5 bases and J 5 bases, with 12 bases left between them. The CDR3 loop spans 14 amino acids. Germline V lookup: CDR1 SGHTA, CDR2 FQGNSA. CDR3 residues: CASSPRGRNEKLFF. CDR3 DNA sequence: TGTGCCAGCAGCCCCCGAGGGAGGAATGAAAAACTGTTTTTT. Combining the CDR3 with reference TRBV7-2 and TRBJ1-4 gives the whole variable domain GAGVSQSPSNKVTEKGKDVELRCDPISGHTALYWYRQSLGQGLEFLIYFQGNSAPDKSGLPSDRFSAERTGGSVSTLTIQRTQQEDSAVYLCASSPRGRNEKLFFGSGTQLSVL.

This clone was found once. The junction does not match germline at one end; this may be a read error. The chain employs TRBV6-1 and TRBJ2-6, with TRBD2 identical over 8 bases. Germline V CDR1 and CDR2: MNHNS, SASEGT. The CDR3 spans 18 residues. CDR3 sequence reads: CASSEGYSGTTGANGLTF. The CDR3 DNA follows: TGTGCCAGCAGTGAAGGGTATAGCGGGACAACTGGGGCCAACGGCCTGACTTTC.

The rearrangement links TRBV2 to TRBJ1-2; 7 nucleotides agree with TRBD1. With 5 bases clipped from V and 7 bases from J, the junction kept 7 bases outside the gene matches. Germline values: CDR1 SNHLY, CDR2 FYNNEI. The CDR3 is made up of 13 amino acids. The DNA for the CDR3 is TGTGCCAGCAGTACTACAGGGGTGACTGGCTACACCTTC. Translating gives CASSTTGVTGYTF.